These T cell receptor beta chains were read from a single sample in a study of liver allograft versus peripheral blood T cells. One entry per CDR3 protein, called by TCRdb with MiXCR from the reads. The sample holds 2,000 to 2,500 distinct CDR3 sequences, 15% to 20% seen once. These receptor sequences come from a human patient who had a liver transplant. These T cells may partly come from the graft donor. CDR3s include the opening cysteine and the closing phenylalanine or tryptophan. Fields, in order: J gene, clone size, V gene, D gene, CDR3 protein. The D gene is left open where the match is weak. Expanded clones are given a class, and other clones once, few, many or no size at all.

TRBJ1-5	many	TRBV2	-	CASSEYPGVSNQPQHF
TRBJ2-7	medium-sized	TRBV6-1	TRBD1	CASSEGKDRVYEQYF
TRBJ1-1	medium-sized	TRBV12-3/TRBV12-4	-	CASTPGGTEAFF
TRBJ2-1	-	TRBV2	-	CASSEVDEQFF
TRBJ1-1	few	TRBV9	TRBD1	CASSTRTGSEAFF
TRBJ2-5	-	TRBV6-6	TRBD1	CASTTYHRGYETQYF
TRBJ1-1	medium-sized	TRBV9	-	CASSPRDTANTEAFF
TRBJ2-2	medium-sized	TRBV29-1	-	CSVEEAGEAGELFF
TRBJ1-2	medium-sized	TRBV27	TRBD1	CASSPTGYPYGYTF
TRBJ2-7	-	TRBV7-2	TRBD2	CASSPFSGAYEQYF
TRBJ2-7	many	TRBV6-5	-	CASRRSLSVEDEQYF
TRBJ1-2	medium-sized	TRBV19	-	CASSIDYGRTRGYTF
TRBJ1-2	medium-sized	TRBV5-4	-	CASSLGRIDGYTF
TRBJ2-1	-	TRBV6-1	-	CASSDQFF
TRBJ2-7	medium-sized	TRBV20-1	TRBD1	CSALIPRTGSYEQYF
TRBJ1-2	-	TRBV7-9	TRBD1	CASSLGTGQGYTF
TRBJ1-5	large	TRBV24-1	-	CATSDFQGNQPQHF
TRBJ1-2	medium-sized	TRBV19	-	CASSIEGASRYGYTF
TRBJ1-2	medium-sized	TRBV20-1	-	CSARAREGVLYGYTF
TRBJ1-3	-	TRBV2	-	CAGLGTGNTIYF
TRBJ1-2	medium-sized	TRBV27	-	CASTRGFNYGYTF
TRBJ1-1	few	TRBV25-1	-	CASSSNTEAFF
TRBJ2-2	medium-sized	TRBV19	-	CASSMQGPGELFF
TRBJ1-1	-	TRBV29-1	TRBD1	CSVGTGRTEAFF
TRBJ2-1	-	TRBV19	-	CASSPQGPHEQFF
TRBJ2-2	medium-sized	TRBV16	-	CASSPSTGELFF
TRBJ1-2	-	TRBV16	-	CASSQLEATNYGYTF
TRBJ1-1	few	TRBV2	-	CATSEGEAFF
TRBJ1-6	medium-sized	TRBV7-9	-	CASSLGSPLHF
TRBJ2-1	medium-sized	TRBV27	TRBD2	CASSLISGSPYNEQFF
TRBJ1-1	medium-sized	TRBV5-6	-	CASSLGPNTEAFF
TRBJ1-6	large	TRBV27	-	CASSGREYSPLHF
TRBJ1-5	large	TRBV6-2/TRBV6-3	-	CASSNQGPQHF
TRBJ1-2	medium-sized	TRBV7-9	TRBD1	CASSLGASGQGPNGYTF